This T cell receptor beta chain came from a study of OX40 agonist ivuxolimab in advanced cancers. Remarks on this clone: Its antigen is currently unknown.

Study conclusions and caveats: More expanded clones were found, on average, in CD8+ than in CD4+ T cells.

Profiled with immunoSEQ multiplex PCR; TCRdb holds only in-frame clones, not every one. The sample holds approximately 67,000 clones, about 89% seen once. The ends lost 4 bases at V and 2 bases at J; junction bases unmatched: 4. CDR1 is KGHSY, CDR2 FQNENV, per germline. This CDR3 has 15 amino acids. The sequence was collected from an adult with an advanced solid tumor such as melanoma, head and neck, liver or kidney cancer. The J gene is TRBJ1-5, the V gene TRBV16; 8 positions agree with TRBD1. The material was CD4+ or CD8+ T cells sorted from blood, obtained in a trial of the OX40 agonist ivuxolimab. The DNA of the CDR3 is TGTGCCAGCAGCCCTGGGACAGGCGGCAATCAGCCCCAGCATTTT. Amino acid sequence: CASSPGTGGNQPQHF.